The clone carrying this T cell receptor beta chain appeared a few times. What it binds is unknown. The data derive from a study of beta chain features in type 1 diabetes. Overall study findings and caveats: In type 1 diabetes patients, VDJ junctions had fewer insertions; deletions at these junctions were more frequent. Amplification by PCR could prefer shorter templates, with the same effect in patients and controls. Moderately but significantly shorter TCRB CDR3s were found in Type 1 diabetes patients in all four CD4+ subsets. Whether TCRB rearrangement is influenced by HLA type was left unresolved in this analysis.

Sequencing targeted expressed TCRB transcripts, as all isolated RNA had been reverse transcribed. There were some 3.6 million reads on average in the naive, central memory and regulatory T cell samples. Sequenced by immunoSEQ multiplex PCR; TCRdb stores in-frame clones only, minus some. The sample contains 150,000 to 200,000 clones, under 9.5% of which appear only once. The CDR3 is 14 residues long. Germline loops: CDR1 MNHNY, CDR2 SVGAGI (reference sequence). V was pared by 4 bases and J by 7 bases, with 17 bases between. The J gene is TRBJ2-7, the V gene TRBV6-6; weak D call: TRBD1 (6 bases). Sequencing was performed on central memory CD4+ T cells from blood. The source is a young man with type 1 diabetes. CDR3 sequence: CASSLGGVVLEQYF. CDR3 in DNA: TGTGCCAGCAGTTTAGGGGGAGTCGTGTTAGAGCAGTACTTC.